The rows below give T cell receptor beta chains drawn from one sample of a study of blood T cell repertoires in COVID-19. TCRdb's table, derived via immunoSEQ multiplex PCR, lists solely in-frame clones and lacks some. Of 240,000 or so clones listed, about 82% are singletons. The source material was PBMCs or T cells enriched from blood (not recorded which). Receptors were obtained from a woman in her 50s who had recovered from COVID-19. Each CDR3 is given with its conserved first and last residue. The order of the fields is V gene, D gene, J gene, clone size, CDR3 DNA, CDR3 protein. The D gene is left open where the match is weak. Where a row states a size, it is once, few, many or the class of an expanded clone; other rows omit it.

V gene: TRBV19
D gene: NA
J gene: TRBJ1-1
clone size: NA
CDR3 DNA: TGTGCCAGTAGTATAGAGGCGGCACGGGGAGCTTTCTTT
CDR3 protein: CASSIEAARGAFF

V gene: TRBV7-8
D gene: TRBD1
J gene: TRBJ2-7
clone size: NA
CDR3 DNA: TGTGCCAGCAGCTTACGGGCAACAGGGGGCGCGTACGAGCAGTACTTC
CDR3 protein: CASSLRATGGAYEQYF

V gene: TRBV12-3/TRBV12-4
D gene: NA
J gene: TRBJ2-2
clone size: NA
CDR3 DNA: TGTGCCAGCAGGTCAGCGAACACCGGGGAGCTGTTTTTT
CDR3 protein: CASRSANTGELFF

V gene: TRBV30
D gene: NA
J gene: TRBJ1-2
clone size: once
CDR3 DNA: TGTGCAAGGGGGGGGAAGTATGGCTACACCTTC
CDR3 protein: CARGGKYGYTF

V gene: TRBV11-3
D gene: NA
J gene: TRBJ1-1
clone size: once
CDR3 DNA: TGTGCCAGCAGCCCAGCGGGCCGCTTCACTGAAGCTTTCTTT
CDR3 protein: CASSPAGRFTEAFF

V gene: TRBV5-1
D gene: NA
J gene: TRBJ2-5
clone size: NA
CDR3 DNA: TGCGCCAGCAGCTCGAGGACAGAAGAGACCCAGTACTTC
CDR3 protein: CASSSRTEETQYF

V gene: TRBV5-8
D gene: TRBD1
J gene: TRBJ2-1
clone size: NA
CDR3 DNA: TGTGCCAGCAGGACACAGGGGGATTCTAACAATGAGCAGTTCTTC
CDR3 protein: CASRTQGDSNNEQFF

V gene: TRBV7-3
D gene: TRBD1
J gene: TRBJ2-1
clone size: NA
CDR3 DNA: TGTGCCAGCAGCGCAAGGACAGGGACGTTGAACAATGAGCAGTTCTTC
CDR3 protein: CASSARTGTLNNEQFF

V gene: TRBV2
D gene: TRBD1
J gene: TRBJ2-1
clone size: NA
CDR3 DNA: TGTGCCAGCATGCGGACAGGAGGCTACAATGAGCAGTTCTTC
CDR3 protein: CASMRTGGYNEQFF

V gene: TRBV6-5
D gene: TRBD1
J gene: TRBJ1-6
clone size: NA
CDR3 DNA: TGTGCCAGCAGCGAGTCTCGACAGGGTATATCACCCCTCCACTTT
CDR3 protein: CASSESRQGISPLHF

V gene: TRBV3-1/TRBV3-2
D gene: NA
J gene: TRBJ1-6
clone size: NA
CDR3 DNA: TGTGCCAGCAGCCAAATCCAGGGTAATTCACCCCTCCACTTT
CDR3 protein: CASSQIQGNSPLHF

V gene: TRBV11-3
D gene: NA
J gene: TRBJ2-1
clone size: NA
CDR3 DNA: TGTGCCAGCAGCTTAGATTCGAGATGGTCCTACAATGAGCAGTTCTTC
CDR3 protein: CASSLDSRWSYNEQFF

V gene: TRBV7-2
D gene: NA
J gene: TRBJ2-1
clone size: NA
CDR3 DNA: TGTGCCAGCAGCTTAGTGGCTCGCGGGCGGGCCCGTGGTGAGCAGTTCTTC
CDR3 protein: CASSLVARGRARGEQFF

V gene: TRBV7-9
D gene: NA
J gene: TRBJ1-3
clone size: NA
CDR3 DNA: TGTGCCAGCAGCAATTCACCCCTCAGCTCTGGAAACACCATATATTTT
CDR3 protein: CASSNSPLSSGNTIYF

V gene: TRBV25-1
D gene: TRBD1
J gene: TRBJ1-6
clone size: once
CDR3 DNA: TGTGCCAGCAGCGGGCAGGGGGGCGCAGATAATTCACCCCTCCACTTT
CDR3 protein: CASSGQGGADNSPLHF

V gene: TRBV7-9
D gene: TRBD1
J gene: TRBJ1-5
clone size: NA
CDR3 DNA: TGTGCCAGCAGCCCCGTCGGACAGGGAGGGGCGGCCCAGCCCCAGCATTTT
CDR3 protein: CASSPVGQGGAAQPQHF

V gene: TRBV3-1/TRBV3-2
D gene: NA
J gene: TRBJ1-2
clone size: NA
CDR3 DNA: TGTGCCAGCAGTTGGGAGGGGTCTGGCTACACCTTC
CDR3 protein: CASSWEGSGYTF

V gene: TRBV3-1/TRBV3-2
D gene: NA
J gene: TRBJ1-5
clone size: NA
CDR3 DNA: TGTGCCAGCAGCCGCCAGGGGAACAATCAGCCCCAGCATTTT
CDR3 protein: CASSRQGNNQPQHF

V gene: TRBV9
D gene: TRBD1
J gene: TRBJ2-7
clone size: NA
CDR3 DNA: TGTGCCAGCAGCGTGTCGGGACAGGGCTACGAGCAGTACTTC
CDR3 protein: CASSVSGQGYEQYF

V gene: TRBV6-2/TRBV6-3
D gene: NA
J gene: TRBJ2-5
clone size: NA
CDR3 DNA: TGTGCCAGCAGTTGGAGGGGCTTCCAAGAGACCCAGTACTTC
CDR3 protein: CASSWRGFQETQYF

V gene: TRBV5-1
D gene: NA
J gene: TRBJ2-7
clone size: NA
CDR3 DNA: TGCGCCAGCAGCTTGTATCAGGCCGCCTACGAGCAGTACTTC
CDR3 protein: CASSLYQAAYEQYF

V gene: TRBV6-4
D gene: TRBD2
J gene: TRBJ2-1
clone size: NA
CDR3 DNA: TGTGCCAGCAGTGATTCGAGCGGGGGTGATGAGCAGTTCTTC
CDR3 protein: CASSDSSGGDEQFF

V gene: TRBV6-1
D gene: NA
J gene: TRBJ1-5
clone size: NA
CDR3 DNA: TGTGCCAGCAGTGAACGTGTTTCCCAGGCCTTTAGCAATCAGCCCCAGCATTTT
CDR3 protein: CASSERVSQAFSNQPQHF

V gene: TRBV2
D gene: NA
J gene: TRBJ1-2
clone size: NA
CDR3 DNA: TGTGCCAGCAGTGCGAGGGTACCATCCGGCTACACCTTC
CDR3 protein: CASSARVPSGYTF

V gene: TRBV27
D gene: TRBD2
J gene: TRBJ2-7
clone size: NA
CDR3 DNA: TGTGCCAGCAGTTTGTCTAGCGGGAGGTGGGCCTACGAGCAGTACTTC
CDR3 protein: CASSLSSGRWAYEQYF

V gene: TRBV4-3
D gene: NA
J gene: TRBJ1-6
clone size: few
CDR3 DNA: TGCGCCAGCAGCCAAGATGGCCAGGATAATTCACCCCTCCACTTT
CDR3 protein: CASSQDGQDNSPLHF

V gene: TRBV7-2
D gene: TRBD2
J gene: TRBJ2-3
clone size: NA
CDR3 DNA: TGTGCCAGCAGCTTAGTCTTAGCGGGGGCCGGGGATACGCAGTATTTT
CDR3 protein: CASSLVLAGAGDTQYF

V gene: TRBV5-1
D gene: TRBD1
J gene: TRBJ2-2
clone size: few
CDR3 DNA: TGCGCCAGCAGCTTGGGGAGGACAGGGCTCACCGGGGAGCTGTTTTTT
CDR3 protein: CASSLGRTGLTGELFF

V gene: TRBV7-3
D gene: NA
J gene: TRBJ2-4
clone size: NA
CDR3 DNA: TGTGCCAGCAGCTTAAGCAGGGGCCAAAACATTCAGTACTTC
CDR3 protein: CASSLSRGQNIQYF

V gene: TRBV5-1
D gene: TRBD2
J gene: TRBJ2-2
clone size: NA
CDR3 DNA: TGCGCCAGCAGCCGGCGGGAGGGCACCGGGGAGCTGTTTTTT
CDR3 protein: CASSRREGTGELFF

V gene: TRBV4-3
D gene: NA
J gene: TRBJ1-1
clone size: NA
CDR3 DNA: TGCGCCAGCAGCCAAGATACCCCAGGTACCTCAAACACTGAAGCTTTCTTT
CDR3 protein: CASSQDTPGTSNTEAFF

V gene: TRBV4-3
D gene: NA
J gene: TRBJ2-3
clone size: NA
CDR3 DNA: TGCGCCAGCAGCCAAGTCCGGGGTACAGATACGCAGTATTTT
CDR3 protein: CASSQVRGTDTQYF

V gene: TRBV1
D gene: NA
J gene: TRBJ1-2
clone size: NA
CDR3 DNA: TGCACCAGCAGCCAGGAAATTCGGACGGGTCAGGGGTACACCTTC
CDR3 protein: CTSSQEIRTGQGYTF

V gene: TRBV7-9
D gene: NA
J gene: TRBJ1-5
clone size: NA
CDR3 DNA: TGTGCCACCCAAGACACGAATAGCAATCAGCCCCAGCATTTT
CDR3 protein: CATQDTNSNQPQHF

V gene: TRBV6-5
D gene: NA
J gene: TRBJ2-2
clone size: NA
CDR3 DNA: TGTGCCAGCAGTTATGTCAGAAACACCGGGGAGCTGTTTTTT
CDR3 protein: CASSYVRNTGELFF

V gene: TRBV18
D gene: NA
J gene: TRBJ2-7
clone size: NA
CDR3 DNA: TGTGCCAGCTCACCATATTTCTCCTACGAGCAGTACTTC
CDR3 protein: CASSPYFSYEQYF

V gene: TRBV11-3
D gene: NA
J gene: TRBJ2-3
clone size: NA
CDR3 DNA: TGTGCCAGCAGCCCTTCTACAGATACGCAGTATTTT
CDR3 protein: CASSPSTDTQYF

V gene: TRBV28
D gene: TRBD2
J gene: TRBJ2-1
clone size: NA
CDR3 DNA: TGTGCCAGCACCAGCGGGAGCTCCTACAATGAGCAGTTCTTC
CDR3 protein: CASTSGSSYNEQFF

V gene: TRBV9
D gene: TRBD2
J gene: TRBJ2-5
clone size: NA
CDR3 DNA: TGTGCCAGCAGCCCCTCAACGGGACTAAAGACCCAGTACTTC
CDR3 protein: CASSPSTGLKTQYF

V gene: TRBV7-2
D gene: TRBD2
J gene: TRBJ2-2
clone size: NA
CDR3 DNA: TGTGCCAGCAGCCCGGGACTAGGAGGTGCCGGGGAGCTGTTTTTT
CDR3 protein: CASSPGLGGAGELFF

V gene: TRBV10-3
D gene: NA
J gene: TRBJ2-7
clone size: NA
CDR3 DNA: TGTGCCATCAGTGAACCCGGGACTTCATCCTACGAGCAGTACTTC
CDR3 protein: CAISEPGTSSYEQYF

V gene: TRBV28
D gene: NA
J gene: TRBJ1-1
clone size: NA
CDR3 DNA: TGTGCCAGCAGTTTAGAGGTAAACGCTGAAGCTTTCTTT
CDR3 protein: CASSLEVNAEAFF

V gene: TRBV7-9
D gene: NA
J gene: TRBJ1-3
clone size: NA
CDR3 DNA: TGTGCCAGCAGCAGAGTCGGGGGTACCGGAAACACCATATATTTT
CDR3 protein: CASSRVGGTGNTIYF

V gene: TRBV2
D gene: TRBD1
J gene: TRBJ1-4
clone size: NA
CDR3 DNA: TGTGCCAGCAGTGGGACAGGGTCGCTCCATAATGAAAAACTGTTTTTT
CDR3 protein: CASSGTGSLHNEKLFF

V gene: TRBV12-2
D gene: NA
J gene: TRBJ1-5
clone size: NA
CDR3 DNA: TGTGCAAGTCGCTCCCATGGCAGGGAGGATACTCAGCCCCAGCATTTT
CDR3 protein: CASRSHGREDTQPQHF

V gene: TRBV7-2
D gene: TRBD2
J gene: TRBJ2-7
clone size: once
CDR3 DNA: TGTGCCAGCAGCTCAAGCGGGAGCTACGAGCAGTACTTC
CDR3 protein: CASSSSGSYEQYF

V gene: TRBV27
D gene: NA
J gene: TRBJ1-4
clone size: once
CDR3 DNA: TGTGCCAGCAGTCAAGAAGCGGGCTATGAAAAACTGTTTTTT
CDR3 protein: CASSQEAGYEKLFF

V gene: TRBV11-2
D gene: NA
J gene: TRBJ1-2
clone size: NA
CDR3 DNA: TGTGCCAGCAGCTTAGATCAGGGCCGACTCTATGGCTACACCTTC
CDR3 protein: CASSLDQGRLYGYTF

V gene: TRBV28
D gene: NA
J gene: TRBJ2-7
clone size: NA
CDR3 DNA: TGTGCCAGCAGGACAAGAGTCTCCTACGAGCAGTACTTC
CDR3 protein: CASRTRVSYEQYF

V gene: TRBV11-1
D gene: TRBD2
J gene: TRBJ2-5
clone size: NA
CDR3 DNA: TGTGCCAGCAGACCCCCGGGGGGGTTGGCCCAGTACTTC
CDR3 protein: CASRPPGGLAQYF

V gene: TRBV14
D gene: NA
J gene: TRBJ1-2
clone size: once
CDR3 DNA: TGTGCCAGCAGCCAAACGAACAGGGCAGCTAACTATGGCTACACCTTC
CDR3 protein: CASSQTNRAANYGYTF

V gene: TRBV13
D gene: NA
J gene: TRBJ1-2
clone size: NA
CDR3 DNA: TGTGCCAGCAGCTTAGAAAGATCTGACGGGAAGGGCTACACCTTC
CDR3 protein: CASSLERSDGKGYTF

V gene: TRBV5-5
D gene: TRBD1
J gene: TRBJ2-1
clone size: NA
CDR3 DNA: TGTGCCAGCAGCTTACAGAATAATGACAGGGCCCCCTACAATGAGCAGTTCTTC
CDR3 protein: CASSLQNNDRAPYNEQFF

V gene: TRBV18
D gene: NA
J gene: TRBJ1-3
clone size: NA
CDR3 DNA: TGTGCCAGCTCCCCGAGCCCCCCGAGCTCTGGAAACACCATATATTTT
CDR3 protein: CASSPSPPSSGNTIYF